This T cell receptor beta chain was sequenced in a study of CD8+ T cells in alopecia areata. Whole-study findings and limits: The study found higher clonality in lesional than normal scalp, especially in alopecia totalis/universalis.

Worth noting for this clone: What it binds is not known.

Once RNA had been extracted, it was reverse transcribed into cDNA to act as the sequencing template. Using immunoSEQ multiplex PCR, the repertoire was profiled, and TCRdb retains in-frame clones only, with some absent. The sample holds some 130,000 clones, approximately 49% seen once. Samples from alopecia areata patients were lesional scalp punch biopsies and peripheral blood. The CDR3 spans 14 residues. Germline V gene lookup returns CDR1 MNHEY and CDR2 SVGAGI. Trimming removed 4 bases at V and 0 bases at J, with 9 bases between. Sequenced material: CD8+ T cells sorted from blood, taken at week 0. The source of this sequence is a human donor with alopecia areata. This chain links TRBV6-5 with TRBJ2-5; tentative D call: TRBD1 (6 bases). The CDR3 spells CASSFDRNQETQYF. The CDR3 DNA reads TGTGCCAGCAGTTTCGACAGGAACCAAGAGACCCAGTACTTC.